Sequencing of this TCR beta chain was carried out in a study of T-cell reconstitution after alpha-beta-depleted transplantation in children. In this sample, this clonotype turned up a few times. Germline loops: CDR1 SGHRS, CDR2 YFSETQ. V was trimmed by 4 bases and J by 2 bases, leaving 10 bases between them. The CDR3 contains 14 residues. Library preparation (for TCRbeta) was performed with unique molecular identifiers. From the PCR reads, TCRdb called clonotypes with MiXCR, one entry per CDR3 protein. The table shows about 610,000 distinct CDR3 sequences, with 25% to 30% occurring only once. The receptor comes from a boy under three years old with Wiskott-Aldrich syndrome, due to receive a stem cell transplant. The chain carries TRBV5-1 and TRBJ2-4; TRBD2 is a possible D gene (6 bases). Here the sequenced sample was PBMCs, taken before TCRalphabeta/CD19-depleted stem cell transplant. In nucleotides, the CDR3 is TGCGCCAGCAGCGCTAGCGTGCCCAAAAACATTCAGTACTTC. This gives the protein CASSASVPKNIQYF.